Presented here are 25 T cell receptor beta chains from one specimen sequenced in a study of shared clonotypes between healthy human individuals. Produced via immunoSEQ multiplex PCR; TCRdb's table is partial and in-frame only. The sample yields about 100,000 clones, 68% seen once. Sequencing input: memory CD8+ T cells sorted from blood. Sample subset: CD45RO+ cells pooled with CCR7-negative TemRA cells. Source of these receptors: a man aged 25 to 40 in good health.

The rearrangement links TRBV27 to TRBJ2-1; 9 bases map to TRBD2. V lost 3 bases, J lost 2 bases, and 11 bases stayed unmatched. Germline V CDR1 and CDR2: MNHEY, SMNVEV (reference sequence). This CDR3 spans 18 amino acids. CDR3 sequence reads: CASSFRGGGGQTYNEQFF. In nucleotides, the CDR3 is TGTGCCAGCAGTTTTCGGGGCGGGGGGGGCCAAACCTACAATGAGCAGTTCTTC.

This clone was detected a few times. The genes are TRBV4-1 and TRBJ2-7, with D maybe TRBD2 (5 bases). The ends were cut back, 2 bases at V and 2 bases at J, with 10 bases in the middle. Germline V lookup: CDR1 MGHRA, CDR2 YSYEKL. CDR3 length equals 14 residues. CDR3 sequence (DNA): TGCGCCAGCAGCCAACTACTAGTGGCCTACGAGCAGTACTTC. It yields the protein CASSQLLVAYEQYF.

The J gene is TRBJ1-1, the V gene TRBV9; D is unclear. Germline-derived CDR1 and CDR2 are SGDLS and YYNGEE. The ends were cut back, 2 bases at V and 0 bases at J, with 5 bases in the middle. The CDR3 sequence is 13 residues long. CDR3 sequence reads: CASSVMMNTEAFF. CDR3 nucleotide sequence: TGTGCCAGCAGCGTGATGATGAACACTGAAGCTTTCTTT.

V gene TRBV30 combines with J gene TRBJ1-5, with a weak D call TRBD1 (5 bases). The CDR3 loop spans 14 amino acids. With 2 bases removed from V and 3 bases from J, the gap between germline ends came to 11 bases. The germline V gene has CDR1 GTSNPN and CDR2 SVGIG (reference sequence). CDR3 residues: CAWSYRQLNQPQHF. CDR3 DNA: TGTGCCTGGAGTTACAGACAGCTCAATCAGCCCCAGCATTTT.

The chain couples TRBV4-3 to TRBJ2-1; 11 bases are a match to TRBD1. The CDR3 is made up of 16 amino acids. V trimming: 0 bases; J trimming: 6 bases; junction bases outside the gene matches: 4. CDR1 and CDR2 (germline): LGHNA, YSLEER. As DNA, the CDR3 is TGCGCCAGCAGCCAAGATGGACAGGGGGCGTTCAATGAGCAGTTCTTC. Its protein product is CASSQDGQGAFNEQFF.

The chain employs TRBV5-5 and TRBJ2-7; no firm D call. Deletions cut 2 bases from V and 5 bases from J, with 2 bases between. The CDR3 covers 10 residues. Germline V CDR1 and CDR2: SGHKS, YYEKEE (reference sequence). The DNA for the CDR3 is TGTGCCAGCAGCTTACACGAGCAGTACTTC. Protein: CASSLHEQYF. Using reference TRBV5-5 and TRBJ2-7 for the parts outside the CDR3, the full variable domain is DAGVTQSPTHLIKTRGQQVTLRCSPISGHKSVSWYQQVLGQGPQFIFQYYEKEERGRGNFPDRFSARQFPNYSSELNVNALLLGDSALYLCASSLHEQYFGPGTRLTVT.

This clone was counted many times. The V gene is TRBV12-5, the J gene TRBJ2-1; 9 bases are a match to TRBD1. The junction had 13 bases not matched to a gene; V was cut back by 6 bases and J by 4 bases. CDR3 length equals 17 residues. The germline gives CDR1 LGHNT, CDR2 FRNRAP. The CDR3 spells CASGRHPGQGLYNEQFF. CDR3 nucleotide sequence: TGTGCTAGTGGCCGACACCCGGGACAGGGTTTATACAATGAGCAGTTCTTC.

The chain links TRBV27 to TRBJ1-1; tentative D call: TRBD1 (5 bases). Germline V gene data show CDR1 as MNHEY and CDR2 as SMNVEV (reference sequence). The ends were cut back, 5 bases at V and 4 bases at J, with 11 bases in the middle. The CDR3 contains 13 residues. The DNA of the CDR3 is TGTGCCAGCAGTATTTCGCAGGGCACTGAAGCTTTCTTT. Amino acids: CASSISQGTEAFF.

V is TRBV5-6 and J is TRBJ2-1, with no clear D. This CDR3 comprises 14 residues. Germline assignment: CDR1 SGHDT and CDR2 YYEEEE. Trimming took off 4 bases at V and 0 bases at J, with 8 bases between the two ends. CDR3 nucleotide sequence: TGTGCCAGCAGCCCAGTTAGCTCCTACAATGAGCAGTTCTTC. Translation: CASSPVSSYNEQFF. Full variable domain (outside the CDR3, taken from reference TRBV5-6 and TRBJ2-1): DAGVTQSPTHLIKTRGQQVTLRCSPKSGHDTVSWYQQALGQGPQFIFQYYEEEERQRGNFPDRFSGHQFPNYSSELNVNALLLGDSALYLCASSPVSSYNEQFFGPGTRLTVL.

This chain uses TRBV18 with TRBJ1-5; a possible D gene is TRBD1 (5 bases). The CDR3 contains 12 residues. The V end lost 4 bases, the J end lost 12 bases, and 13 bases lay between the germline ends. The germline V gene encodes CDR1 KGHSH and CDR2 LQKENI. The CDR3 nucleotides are TGTGCCAGCTCACTAACGGCGGGGGTCCAGCATTTT. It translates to CASSLTAGVQHF.

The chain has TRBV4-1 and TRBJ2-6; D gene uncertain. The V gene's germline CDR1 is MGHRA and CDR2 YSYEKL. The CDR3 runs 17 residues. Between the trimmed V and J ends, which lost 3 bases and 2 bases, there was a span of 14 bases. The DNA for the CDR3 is TGCGCCAGCAGCCAGACGAGCAGTGGCGCTGGGGCCAACGTCCTGACTTTC. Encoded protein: CASSQTSSGAGANVLTF.

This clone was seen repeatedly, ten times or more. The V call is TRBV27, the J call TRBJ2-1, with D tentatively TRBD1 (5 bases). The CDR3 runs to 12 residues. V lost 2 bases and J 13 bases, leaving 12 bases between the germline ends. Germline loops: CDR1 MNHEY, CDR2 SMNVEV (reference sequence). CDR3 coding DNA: TGTGCCAGCAGTTTACAAGGGCAGGGACAGTTCTTC. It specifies CASSLQGQGQFF.

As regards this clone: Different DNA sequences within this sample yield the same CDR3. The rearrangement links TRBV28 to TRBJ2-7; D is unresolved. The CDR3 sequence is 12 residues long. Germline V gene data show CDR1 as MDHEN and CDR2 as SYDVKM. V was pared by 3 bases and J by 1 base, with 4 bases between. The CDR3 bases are TGTGCCAGCAGTTTTGGGTCCTACGAGCAGTACTTC. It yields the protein CASSFGSYEQYF.

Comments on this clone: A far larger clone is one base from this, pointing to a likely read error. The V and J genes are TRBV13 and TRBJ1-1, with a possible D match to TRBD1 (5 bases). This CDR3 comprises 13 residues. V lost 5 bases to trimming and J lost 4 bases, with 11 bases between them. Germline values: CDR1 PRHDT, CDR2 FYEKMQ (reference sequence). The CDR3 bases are TGTGCCAGCAGCCCTACAGGTCTCACTGAAGCTTTCTTT. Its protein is CASSPTGLTEAFF. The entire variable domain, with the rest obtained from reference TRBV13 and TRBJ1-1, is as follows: AAGVIQSPRHLIKEKRETATLKCYPIPRHDTVYWYQQGPGQDPQFLISFYEKMQSDKGSIPDRFSAQQFSDYHSELNMSSLELGDSALYFCASSPTGLTEAFFGQGTRLTVV.

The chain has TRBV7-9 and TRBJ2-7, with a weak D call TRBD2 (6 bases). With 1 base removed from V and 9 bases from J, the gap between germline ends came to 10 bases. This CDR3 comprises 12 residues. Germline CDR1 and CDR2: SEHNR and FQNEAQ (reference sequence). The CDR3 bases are TGTGCCAGCAGCTTAGAGCCGACTAGGCAGTACTTC. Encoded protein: CASSLEPTRQYF. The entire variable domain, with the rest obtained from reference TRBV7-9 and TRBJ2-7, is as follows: DTGVSQNPRHKITKRGQNVTFRCDPISEHNRLYWYRQTLGQGPEFLTYFQNEAQLEKSRLLSDRFSAERPKGSFSTLEIQRTEQGDSAMYLCASSLEPTRQYFGPGTRLTVT.

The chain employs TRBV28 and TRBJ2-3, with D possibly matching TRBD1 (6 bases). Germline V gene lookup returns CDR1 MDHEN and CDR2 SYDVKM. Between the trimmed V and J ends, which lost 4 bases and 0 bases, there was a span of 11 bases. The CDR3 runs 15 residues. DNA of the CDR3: TGTGCCAGCAGTTCGGACAGTCCTAGCACAGATACGCAGTATTTT. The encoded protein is CASSSDSPSTDTQYF.

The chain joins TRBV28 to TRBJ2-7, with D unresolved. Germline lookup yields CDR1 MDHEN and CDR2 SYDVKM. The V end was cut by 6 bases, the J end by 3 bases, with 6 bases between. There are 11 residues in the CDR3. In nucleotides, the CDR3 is TGTGCCAGCAGGTTAAACTACGAGCAGTACTTC. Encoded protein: CASRLNYEQYF.

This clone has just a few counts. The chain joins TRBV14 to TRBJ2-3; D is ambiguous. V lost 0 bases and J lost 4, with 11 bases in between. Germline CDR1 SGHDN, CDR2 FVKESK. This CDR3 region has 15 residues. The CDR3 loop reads CASSQEVGFPDTQYF. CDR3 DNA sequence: TGTGCCAGCAGCCAAGAAGTCGGATTCCCAGATACGCAGTATTTT.

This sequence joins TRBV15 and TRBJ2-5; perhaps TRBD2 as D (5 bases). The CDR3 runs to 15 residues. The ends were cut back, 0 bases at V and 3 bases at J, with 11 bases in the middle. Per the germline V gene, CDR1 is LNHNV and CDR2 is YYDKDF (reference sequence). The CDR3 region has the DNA TGTGCCACCAGCAGAGAGATTGAGGGAGAAGAGACCCAGTACTTC. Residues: CATSREIEGEETQYF.

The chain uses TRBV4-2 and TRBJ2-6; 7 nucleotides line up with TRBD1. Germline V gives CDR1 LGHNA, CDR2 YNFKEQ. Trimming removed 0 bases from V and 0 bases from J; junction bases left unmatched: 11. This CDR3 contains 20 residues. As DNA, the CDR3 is TGTGCCAGCAGCCAAGAGGGGGACAGCTCTATTTCCTCTGGGGCCAACGTCCTGACTTTC. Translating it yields CASSQEGDSSISSGANVLTF.

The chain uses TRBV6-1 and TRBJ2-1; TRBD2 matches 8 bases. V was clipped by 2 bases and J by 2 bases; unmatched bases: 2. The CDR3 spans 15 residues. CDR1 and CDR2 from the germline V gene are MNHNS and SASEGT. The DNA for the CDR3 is TGTGCCAGCAGTGAAAAAGCGGGGGCCTACAATGAGCAGTTCTTC. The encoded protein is CASSEKAGAYNEQFF.

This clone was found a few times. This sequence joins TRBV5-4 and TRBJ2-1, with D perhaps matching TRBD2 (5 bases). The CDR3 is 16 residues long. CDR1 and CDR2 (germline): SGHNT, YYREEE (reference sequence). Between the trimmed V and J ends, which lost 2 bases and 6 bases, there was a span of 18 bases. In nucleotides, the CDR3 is TGTGCCAGCAGCTTTTCGAGGGTTCGGTCCGCCAATGAGCAGTTCTTC. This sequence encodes CASSFSRVRSANEQFF.

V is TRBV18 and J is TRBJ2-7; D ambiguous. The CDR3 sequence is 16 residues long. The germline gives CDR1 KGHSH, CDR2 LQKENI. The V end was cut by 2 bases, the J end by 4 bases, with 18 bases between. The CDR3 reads CASSPTQLRWQYEQYF. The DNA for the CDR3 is TGTGCCAGCTCACCAACTCAGTTACGGTGGCAGTACGAGCAGTACTTC.

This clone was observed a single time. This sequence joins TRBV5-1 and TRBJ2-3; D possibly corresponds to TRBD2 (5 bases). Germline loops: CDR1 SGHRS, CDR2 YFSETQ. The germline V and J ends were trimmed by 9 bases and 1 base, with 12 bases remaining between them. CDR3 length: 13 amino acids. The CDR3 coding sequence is TGCGCCACTACGGGAATCGGCACAGATACGCAGTATTTT. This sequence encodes CATTGIGTDTQYF.

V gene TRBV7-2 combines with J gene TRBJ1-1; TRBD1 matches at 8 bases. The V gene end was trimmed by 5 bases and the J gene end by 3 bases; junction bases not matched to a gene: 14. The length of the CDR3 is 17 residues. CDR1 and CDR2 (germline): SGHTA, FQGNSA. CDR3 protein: CASSVRLRGPRDTEAFF. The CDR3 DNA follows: TGTGCCAGCAGCGTAAGACTCAGGGGGCCGAGGGACACTGAAGCTTTCTTT.